The next 22 T cell receptor beta chains were all read from a single sample in a study of immune cell composition in non-small cell lung cancer. Repertoires were generated with immunoSEQ multiplex PCR, while TCRdb's copy carries only in-frame clones and drops some. The sample contains fewer than 8,000 clones, 78% of which appear only once. Sequences were obtained from lung tumor tissue. The receptors were gathered from a human donor with non-small cell lung cancer.

The chain couples TRBV5-1 to TRBJ2-7; D not resolved. Germline CDR1 and CDR2: SGHRS and YFSETQ. Deletions cut 2 bases from V and 1 base from J, with 7 bases between. The CDR3 has 13 amino acids. Here the CDR3 DNA reads TGCGCCAGCAGCTTCTCGGTGTCCTACGAGCAGTACTTC. Its translation is CASSFSVSYEQYF.

The genes are TRBV5-1 and TRBJ1-1; 10 bases are shared with TRBD1. Germline V gene data show CDR1 as SGHRS and CDR2 as YFSETQ. V dropped 4 bases and J dropped 1; count of bases not matched to a gene: 4. The CDR3 is made up of 15 amino acids. The DNA for the CDR3 is TGCGCCAGCAGCGCGGGACAGGGGTCGAACACTGAAGCTTTCTTT. It codes for CASSAGQGSNTEAFF. Combining the CDR3 with reference TRBV5-1 and TRBJ1-1 gives the whole variable domain KAGVTQTPRYLIKTRGQQVTLSCSPISGHRSVSWYQQTPGQGLQFLFEYFSETQRNKGNFPGRFSGRQFSNSRSEMNVSTLELGDSALYLCASSAGQGSNTEAFFGQGTRLTVV.

This clone was picked up one time. The genes are TRBV7-2 and TRBJ2-2; 8 bases agree with TRBD2. CDR3 length: 14 amino acids. Germline loops: CDR1 SGHTA, CDR2 FQGNSA. V was pared by 5 bases and J by 9 bases, with 8 bases of the junction left unmatched. Written as DNA, the CDR3 is TGTGCCAGCAGCCGATTCGGGGGGGGTCGGGAGCTGTTTTTT. It encodes CASSRFGGGRELFF. Full variable domain (remainder filled in from reference TRBV7-2 and TRBJ2-2): GAGVSQSPSNKVTEKGKDVELRCDPISGHTALYWYRQSLGQGLEFLIYFQGNSAPDKSGLPSDRFSAERTGGSVSTLTIQRTQQEDSAVYLCASSRFGGGRELFFGEGSRLTVL.

J is TRBJ2-7 and V is TRBV18, with 7 positions matching TRBD1. CDR1 KGHSH and CDR2 LQKENI come from the germline V gene. Trimming cost V 3 bases and J 2 bases; bases outside gene matches: 7. This CDR3 is built from 15 residues. CDR3 amino acids: CASSPQTGVAYEQYF. In DNA, the CDR3 is TGTGCCAGCTCACCTCAAACAGGGGTGGCCTACGAGCAGTACTTC. The full variable domain, its missing parts supplied by reference TRBV18 and TRBJ2-7, is NAGVMQNPRHLVRRRGQEARLRCSPMKGHSHVYWYRQLPEEGLKFMVYLQKENIIDESGMPKERFSAEFPKEGPSILRIQQVVRGDSAAYFCASSPQTGVAYEQYFGPGTRLTVT.

V and J are TRBV15 and TRBJ2-1, with D possibly being TRBD2 (5 bases). The CDR3 covers 15 residues. Germline assignment: CDR1 LNHNV and CDR2 YYDKDF (reference sequence). V dropped 1 base and J dropped 3 bases, with 10 bases sitting between them. CDR3 sequence: CATSRVLAGYNEQFF. For the CDR3, the DNA is TGTGCCACCAGCAGAGTCCTAGCCGGCTACAATGAGCAGTTCTTC.

This clone was recorded only once. This chain connects TRBV5-1 to TRBJ1-1; 7 bases fit TRBD1. This CDR3 has 15 residues. Trimming cost V 0 bases and J 0 bases; bases outside gene matches: 2. Germline CDR1 and CDR2: SGHRS and YFSETQ. The CDR3 DNA reads TGCGCCAGCAGCTTGGCGGGACAGCTGAACACTGAAGCTTTCTTT. Amino acids: CASSLAGQLNTEAFF.

In nucleotides, the CDR3 is TGCGCCAGCAGCTTGGGTGGTACAGGGGGATATCAGCCCCAGCATTTT. Residues: CASSLGGTGGYQPQHF. V and J are TRBV5-1 and TRBJ1-5; 8 bases are shared with TRBD1. Germline CDR1 is SGHRS and CDR2 is YFSETQ. This CDR3 region has 16 residues. With V trimmed by 0 bases and J by 5 bases, 7 bases remained unmatched.

The chain links TRBV7-6 to TRBJ2-7, with TRBD1 matching over 7 bases. The germline V gene has CDR1 SGHVS and CDR2 FNYEAQ. The CDR3 has 16 amino acids. J was trimmed by 2 bases and V by 4 bases; bases with no gene match: 11. CDR3 region: CASSYLSGTVAYEQYF. The CDR3 DNA is TGTGCCAGCAGCTATCTTTCCGGGACAGTTGCCTACGAGCAGTACTTC.

The chain couples TRBV6-5 to TRBJ1-2; possibly TRBD1 for D (6 bases). This CDR3 has 12 residues. The V and J ends lost 4 bases and 6 bases respectively, with 9 bases between them. The germline V gene has CDR1 MNHEY and CDR2 SVGAGI. CDR3 region: CASSLTGNGYTF. CDR3 nucleotide sequence: TGTGCCAGCAGTTTGACAGGCAATGGCTACACCTTC.

V usage is TRBV7-3 and J usage is TRBJ2-1; TRBD2 matches 11 bases. With V trimmed by 4 bases and J by 8 bases, 10 bases remained unmatched. The CDR3 has 16 residues. The germline V gene encodes CDR1 SGHTA and CDR2 FQGTGA. The CDR3 DNA follows: TGTGCCAGCAGCTCTGGAACTAGCGGGAGTTTAGATGAGCAGTTCTTC. Its translation: CASSSGTSGSLDEQFF.

The gene calls are TRBV9 and TRBJ1-5; D might be TRBD1 (6 bases). The germline V gene has CDR1 SGDLS and CDR2 YYNGEE. Trimming took off 2 bases at V and 4 bases at J, with 13 bases between the two ends. The CDR3 contains 15 residues. For the CDR3, the DNA is TGTGCCAGCAGCGTGACAGGAGGTCCTAATCAGCCCCAGCATTTT. This encodes CASSVTGGPNQPQHF. Supplemented by reference TRBV9 and TRBJ1-5, the full variable domain reads DSGVTQTPKHLITATGQRVTLRCSPRSGDLSVYWYQQSLDQGLQFLIQYYNGEERAKGNILERFSAQQFPDLHSELNLSSLELGDSALYFCASSVTGGPNQPQHFGDGTRLSIL.

This chain joins TRBV19 and TRBJ2-2; the match to TRBD2 covers 8 bases. The CDR3 totals 16 residues. CDR1 LNHDA and CDR2 SQIVND come from the germline V gene (reference sequence). V was pared by 8 bases and J by 4 bases, with 12 bases of the junction left unmatched. The CDR3 coding sequence is TGTGCCAGTTCAAGCGGGAGTTGGTCTACCACCGGGGAGCTGTTTTTT. Translation: CASSSGSWSTTGELFF.

A few counts support this clone. This chain uses TRBV5-1 with TRBJ1-1; weak D call: TRBD1 (5 bases). CDR1 and CDR2 (germline): SGHRS, YFSETQ. Trimming removed 0 bases from V and 3 bases from J, with 27 bases in between. The CDR3 is 20 residues long. The chain's CDR3 is CASSLAVLWDSSDGYTEAFF. CDR3 bases: TGCGCCAGCAGCTTGGCAGTCCTTTGGGACTCCAGCGACGGGTACACTGAAGCTTTCTTT.

Notes on this clone: Different DNA sequences within this sample yield the same CDR3. The chain is built from TRBV11-2 and TRBJ2-7, with TRBD1 matching over 9 bases. This CDR3 is built from 13 residues. CDR1 SGHAT and CDR2 FQNNGV come from the germline V gene. After removal of 3 bases from V and 4 bases from J, the junction contained 1 base not matched to a gene. The CDR3 sequence: CASSLDRGYEQYF. DNA of the CDR3: TGTGCCAGCAGCTTGGACAGGGGTTACGAGCAGTACTTC.

Here the CDR3 reads CASSQQGYRETQYF. CDR3 nucleotides: TGTGCCAGCAGTCAACAGGGGTACCGGGAGACCCAGTACTTC. V usage is TRBV7-9 and J usage is TRBJ2-5; TRBD1 matches 7 bases. J was trimmed by 5 bases and V by 6 bases; bases with no gene match: 9. CDR1 SEHNR and CDR2 FQNEAQ come from the germline V gene (reference sequence). The length of the CDR3 is 14 residues.

This clone has just a few counts. The chain employs TRBV28 and TRBJ1-6; D is unresolved. Trimming removed 8 bases at V and 0 bases at J, with 5 bases between. Germline values: CDR1 MDHEN, CDR2 SYDVKM. The CDR3 loop spans 13 amino acids. CDR3 in DNA: TGTGCCAGCGGGAGCTCCTATAATTCACCCCTCCACTTT. Translating it yields CASGSSYNSPLHF.

The rearrangement uses TRBV7-8 and TRBJ1-2; tentatively, D is TRBD1 (6 bases). This CDR3 is 12 amino acids long. Germline CDR1 and CDR2: SGHVS and FQNEAQ. Deletions cut 6 bases from V and 6 bases from J, with 11 bases between. This CDR3 reads CASSDRWDGYTF. For the CDR3, the DNA is TGTGCCAGCAGTGACAGGTGGGATGGCTACACCTTC.

This clone came up a few times. The chain is built from TRBV5-1 and TRBJ2-2; unclear D gene. The V end was cut by 3 bases, the J end by 1 base, with 10 bases between. Germline V gene sequence: CDR1 SGHRS, CDR2 YFSETQ. The CDR3 has 15 residues. The CDR3 bases are TGCGCCAGCAGCTATGAACCAGGGAACACCGGGGAGCTGTTTTTT. This encodes CASSYEPGNTGELFF.

This chain joins TRBV7-2 and TRBJ2-5; TRBD2 matches at 8 bases. Per the germline V gene, CDR1 is SGHTA and CDR2 is FQGNSA. This CDR3 comprises 14 residues. V shed 5 bases and J 2 bases; nucleotides not matched to a gene: 4. The CDR3 nucleotides are TGTGCCAGCAGCCGGGGGGGTCAGCAAGAGACCCAGTACTTC. Translation: CASSRGGQQETQYF.

V and J are TRBV27 and TRBJ1-1; D is uncertain. Germline loops: CDR1 MNHEY, CDR2 SMNVEV (reference sequence). There are 13 residues in the CDR3. V was shortened by 5 bases and J by 4 bases, with 11 bases between the two germline ends. The CDR3 loop reads CASSRPSGTEAFF. CDR3 nucleotide sequence: TGTGCCAGCAGTCGACCCTCAGGCACTGAAGCTTTCTTT.

The rearrangement links TRBV7-6 to TRBJ2-1; 15 bases line up with TRBD2. The ends lost 5 bases at V and 4 bases at J; junction bases unmatched: 6. The CDR3 runs 17 residues. Germline V gene data show CDR1 as SGHVS and CDR2 as FNYEAQ. CDR3 nucleotides: TGTGCCAGCAGCCACGGGACTAGCGGGGGGCTATACAATGAGCAGTTCTTC. Protein: CASSHGTSGGLYNEQFF.

The rearrangement joins TRBV28 to TRBJ1-3, with D uncertain. V lost 5 bases and J 0 bases, leaving 11 bases between the germline ends. Germline CDR1 MDHEN, CDR2 SYDVKM. This CDR3 is built from 15 residues. The CDR3 region has the DNA TGTGCCAGCAGTCTTAATTATAACTCTGGAAACACCATATATTTT. It is translated as CASSLNYNSGNTIYF.